The 10 T cell receptor beta chains listed next were all sequenced from one sample in a study of shared clonotypes between healthy human individuals. CD45RO negativity and positive selection for CCR7 defined naive CD8 cells, a population that excluded terminally differentiated effector memory CD45RA+ cells. The assay was immunoSEQ multiplex PCR, and TCRdb's table has in-frame clones only and misses some. The sample yields about 2.2 million clones, around 93% seen once. Specimen: naive CD8+ T cells from PBMCs. The receptors were gathered from a man younger than 30 in good health. Some clones in this sample may be carry-over from other donors' samples.

J is TRBJ2-1 and V is TRBV30, with D possibly TRBD1 on 6 matching bases. The germline V and J ends were trimmed by 2 bases and 9 bases, with 11 bases remaining between them. Per the germline V gene, CDR1 is GTSNPN and CDR2 is SVGIG (reference sequence). The CDR3 runs 12 residues. CDR3 nucleotides: TGTGCCTGGAGTTTACAGGGTGGTGAGCAGTTCTTC. Its protein product is CAWSLQGGEQFF.

About this clone itself: Other DNA sequences in this sample translate to the same CDR3. The chain combines TRBV27 with TRBJ2-1, with D hard to call. The CDR3 is 14 residues long. Trimming pared 2 bases from V and 1 base from J, leaving 6 bases between. From germline, CDR1 is MNHEY and CDR2 SMNVEV (reference sequence). The chain's CDR3 is CASSLRASYNEQFF. The CDR3 nucleotides read TGTGCCAGCAGTTTACGGGCTTCCTACAATGAGCAGTTCTTC.

The chain uses TRBV11-2 and TRBJ2-7; 12 nucleotides agree with TRBD2. The germline gives CDR1 SGHAT, CDR2 FQNNGV. V shed 3 bases and J 5 bases; nucleotides not matched to a gene: 14. The CDR3 is 18 residues long. CDR3 amino acids: CASSLGASGRGINDEQYF. For the CDR3, the DNA is TGTGCCAGCAGCTTGGGGGCTAGCGGGAGGGGAATCAACGACGAGCAGTACTTC.

The chain links TRBV9 to TRBJ2-6; D tentatively reads TRBD1 or TRBD2 (7 bases each). The V and J ends lost 7 bases and 1 base respectively, with 18 bases between them. CDR3 length equals 17 residues. CDR1 SGDLS and CDR2 YYNGEE come from the germline V gene. The CDR3, as DNA: TGTGCCAGCGACCCGACAGGGAGGGGGTCTGGGGCCAACGTCCTGACTTTC. Protein: CASDPTGRGSGANVLTF.

This CDR3 reads CASGAWGSLHTEAFF. CDR3 in DNA: TGTGCCAGCGGAGCTTGGGGGTCCCTCCACACTGAAGCTTTCTTT. The V and J genes are TRBV4-2 and TRBJ1-1; D might be TRBD1 (5 bases). This CDR3 is built from 15 residues. The V end was cut by 8 bases, the J end by 3 bases, with 19 bases between. Germline V gene data show CDR1 as LGHNA and CDR2 as YNFKEQ.

Turning to this clone: The DNA is left out, because the CDR3 cannot be placed on it with certainty; the CDR3 is given as TCRdb lists it. This sequence joins TRBV27 and TRBJ2-7; the listed D gene, TRBD1, was not tested against the DNA. Inclusive of both ends, the CDR3 amounts to 14 amino acids. The germline V gene has CDR1 MNHEY and CDR2 SMNVEV (reference sequence). The CDR3 sequence is CASILDTEFYEQYF.

This clone was observed a single time. The CDR3, as DNA: TGTGCCAGCGCGGGACGACAGGGCGGCTACGAGCAGTACTTC. This translates into CASAGRQGGYEQYF. The rearrangement joins TRBV11-2 to TRBJ2-7; D perhaps matches TRBD1 (7 bases). Per germline, CDR1 SGHAT and CDR2 FQNNGV. This CDR3 is 14 amino acids long. V lost 8 bases to trimming and J lost 3 bases, with 17 bases between them.

This chain joins TRBV4-3 and TRBJ2-1, with 9 bases matching TRBD2. Per germline, CDR1 LGHNA and CDR2 YSLEER. The CDR3 covers 16 residues. Unmatched junction bases numbered 5, after V lost 0 bases and J lost 5 bases. DNA of the CDR3: TGCGCCAGCAGCCAAGACTGGACTAGCGAAAACAATGAGCAGTTCTTC. This encodes CASSQDWTSENNEQFF.

The J gene is TRBJ2-7, the V gene TRBV27; 7 bases agree with TRBD1. Germline CDR1 is MNHEY and CDR2 is SMNVEV (reference sequence). The CDR3 sequence is 14 residues long. J was trimmed by 3 bases and V by 4 bases; bases with no gene match: 6. CDR3 loop: CASSSIGTVYEQYF. The DNA of the CDR3 is TGTGCCAGCAGTTCGATAGGGACAGTCTACGAGCAGTACTTC.

The chain carries TRBV19 and TRBJ2-6; a weak D match, TRBD2 (6 bases). The CDR3 loop spans 16 amino acids. Germline assignment: CDR1 LNHDA and CDR2 SQIVND (reference sequence). Trimming stripped 6 bases from V and 2 bases from J, with 14 bases between. The CDR3 nucleotides read TGTGCCAGTAGCATACGCGCGGGGACTGGGGCCAACGTCCTGACTTTC. The encoded protein is CASSIRAGTGANVLTF.